This TCR beta chain is drawn from a study of blood T cell repertoires in COVID-19. Overall study: PBMCs, B-cell-depleted T cells, or T cells provided the cDNA or gDNA that made up the material.

In the authors' methods: Estimation of nucleated cell counts was performed using reference gene primer amplification. TCRdb keeps only in-frame clones here, not all; method: immunoSEQ multiplex PCR. The DNA gave D and trimming, while V, J and clone size come from that table. Among roughly 320,000 clones listed, 65% to 90% were seen once. Per germline, CDR1 KGHSH and CDR2 LQKENI. The CDR3 spans 13 residues. Losses at the gene ends were 2 bases for V and 7 bases for J; bases not matched to a gene: 2. The chain employs TRBV18 and TRBJ1-2, with 9 bases fitting TRBD1. Sequencing input: peripheral blood. This receptor was taken from a human donor in a cohort sampled during active COVID-19. CDR3: CASSPDRGSGYTF. Written as DNA, the CDR3 is TGTGCCAGCTCACCAGACAGGGGGTCTGGCTACACCTTC.